A selection of T cell receptor beta chains follows, all from one sample in a study of blood T cell repertoires in COVID-19. Generated by immunoSEQ multiplex PCR, the TCRdb table keeps only in-frame clones and is missing some. The data show 450,000 or so clones, 89% seen once. The sequencing input was peripheral blood. The receptor set was obtained from a middle-aged woman with COVID-19, enrolled during active disease. CDR3s include the opening cysteine and the closing phenylalanine or tryptophan. The order of the fields is D gene, J gene, V gene, clone size, CDR3 protein, CDR3 DNA. A D gene is named only where the DNA matches it firmly. Not all rows give a size; the values are once, few, many and, for expanded clones, a class.

- | TRBJ1-4 | TRBV6-5 | - | CASSYGSPGVNEKLFF | TGTGCCAGCAGTTACGGGTCGCCAGGGGTAAATGAAAAACTGTTTTTT
- | TRBJ2-2 | TRBV4-2 | - | CASSPTLDSVPGELFF | TGTGCCAGCAGCCCCACTCTCGACAGTGTCCCCGGGGAGCTGTTTTTT
- | TRBJ1-4 | TRBV28 | - | CASSNRELFF | TGTGCCAGCTCCAACAGGGAACTGTTTTTT
- | TRBJ2-5 | TRBV19 | once | CASSTLTGIQETQYF | TGTGCCAGTAGTACCCTCACAGGGATCCAAGAGACCCAGTACTTC
- | TRBJ1-2 | TRBV27 | - | CASSPPGGYYGYTF | TGTGCCAGCAGTCCCCCGGGGGGGTACTATGGCTACACCTTC
TRBD1 | TRBJ2-7 | TRBV28 | - | CASRMTGGGRTGSYEQYF | TGTGCCAGCAGGATGACAGGGGGCGGGAGGACGGGGTCCTACGAGCAGTACTTC
- | TRBJ2-1 | TRBV5-1 | - | CASSLTGVSYNEQFF | TGCGCCAGCAGCTTGACGGGGGTCTCCTACAATGAGCAGTTCTTC
TRBD1 | TRBJ1-1 | TRBV27 | - | CASRLAGGANTEAFF | TGTGCCAGCAGGCTAGCAGGGGGCGCCAACACTGAAGCTTTCTTT
TRBD1 | TRBJ2-4 | TRBV7-9 | - | CASSLAFKGADIQYF | TGTGCCAGCAGCTTAGCGTTTAAGGGGGCGGACATTCAGTACTTC
- | TRBJ1-1 | TRBV5-1 | - | CASSLPSPEAFF | TGCGCCAGCAGCTTGCCCAGTCCTGAAGCTTTCTTT
TRBD2 | TRBJ2-2 | TRBV3-1/TRBV3-2 | - | CASSHRARGRSGELFF | TGTGCCAGCAGCCACCGGGCTCGCGGGAGATCCGGGGAGCTGTTTTTT
- | TRBJ1-1 | TRBV5-1 | once | CASTGGAGRTEAFF | TGCGCCAGCACCGGAGGGGCAGGTCGCACTGAAGCTTTCTTT
TRBD1 | TRBJ1-2 | TRBV6-5 | - | CASGKNKQGNYGYTF | TGTGCCAGCGGAAAGAACAAACAGGGGAACTATGGCTACACCTTC
- | TRBJ1-2 | TRBV2 | - | CASNPLISYGYTF | TGTGCCAGCAATCCCCTTATCAGTTATGGCTACACCTTC
- | TRBJ2-1 | TRBV5-1 | - | CASSLALVDEQFF | TGCGCCAGCAGCTTGGCACTAGTCGATGAGCAGTTCTTC
- | TRBJ1-1 | TRBV7-2 | - | CASSLRGQLSMNTEAFF | TGTGCCAGCAGCTTAAGAGGACAGCTCTCGATGAACACTGAAGCTTTCTTT
TRBD1 | TRBJ1-2 | TRBV5-4 | - | CASSYPGQARTGYTF | TGTGCCAGCAGCTACCCGGGACAGGCGAGAACTGGCTACACCTTC
- | TRBJ2-1 | TRBV11-1 | once | CASSWEGVGEQFF | TGTGCCAGCAGCTGGGAGGGGGTCGGGGAGCAGTTCTTC